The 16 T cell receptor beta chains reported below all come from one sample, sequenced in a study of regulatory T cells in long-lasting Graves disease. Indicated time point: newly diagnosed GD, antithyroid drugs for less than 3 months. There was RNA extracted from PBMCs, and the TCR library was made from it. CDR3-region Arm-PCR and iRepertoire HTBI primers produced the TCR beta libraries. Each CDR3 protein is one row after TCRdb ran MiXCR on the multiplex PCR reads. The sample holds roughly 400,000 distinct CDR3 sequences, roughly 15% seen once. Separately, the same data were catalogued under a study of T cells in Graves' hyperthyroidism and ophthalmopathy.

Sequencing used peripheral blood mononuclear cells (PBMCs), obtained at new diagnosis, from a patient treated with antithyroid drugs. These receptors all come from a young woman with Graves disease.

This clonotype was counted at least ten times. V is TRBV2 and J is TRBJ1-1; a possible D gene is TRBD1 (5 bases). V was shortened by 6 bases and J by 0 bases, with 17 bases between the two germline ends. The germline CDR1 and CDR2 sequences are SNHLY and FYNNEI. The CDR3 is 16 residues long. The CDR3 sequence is CASRWGRGEMNTEAFF. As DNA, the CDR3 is TGTGCCAGCAGATGGGGGAGGGGAGAGATGAACACTGAAGCTTTCTTT.

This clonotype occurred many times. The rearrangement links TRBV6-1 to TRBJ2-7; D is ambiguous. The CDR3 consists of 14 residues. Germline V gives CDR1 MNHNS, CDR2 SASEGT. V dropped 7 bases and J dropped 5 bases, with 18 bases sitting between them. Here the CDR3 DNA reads TGTGCCAGCAATGCCATACGCTCGCTTCACGAGCAGTACTTC. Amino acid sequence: CASNAIRSLHEQYF.

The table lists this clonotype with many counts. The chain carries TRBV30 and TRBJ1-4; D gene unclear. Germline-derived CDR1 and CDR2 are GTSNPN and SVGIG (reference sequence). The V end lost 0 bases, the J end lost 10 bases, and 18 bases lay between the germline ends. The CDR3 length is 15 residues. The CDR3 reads CAWSVMAPPKGKLFF. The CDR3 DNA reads TGTGCCTGGAGTGTAATGGCGCCTCCAAAAGGAAAACTGTTTTTT.

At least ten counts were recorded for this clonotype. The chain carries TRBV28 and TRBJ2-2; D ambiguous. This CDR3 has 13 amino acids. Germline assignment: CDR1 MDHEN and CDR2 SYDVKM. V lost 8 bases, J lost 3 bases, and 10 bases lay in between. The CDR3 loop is CASFFPHTGELFF. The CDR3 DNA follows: TGTGCCAGCTTTTTCCCCCACACCGGGGAGCTGTTTTTT.

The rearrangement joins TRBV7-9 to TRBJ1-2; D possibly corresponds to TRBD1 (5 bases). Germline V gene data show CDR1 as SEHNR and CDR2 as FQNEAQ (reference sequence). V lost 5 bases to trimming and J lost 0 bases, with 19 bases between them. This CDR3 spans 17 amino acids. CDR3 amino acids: CASSDRDLGPANYGYTF. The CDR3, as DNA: TGTGCCAGCAGCGACCGGGACCTAGGGCCTGCTAACTATGGCTACACCTTC.

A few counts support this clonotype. CDR3 DNA sequence: TGTGCCAGCAGCCCGGGATGGACAGGACTCTCCTACGAGCAGTACTTC. Residues: CASSPGWTGLSYEQYF. The chain combines TRBV14 with TRBJ2-7; 7 nucleotides match TRBD1. Trimming removed 4 bases from V and 0 bases from J; junction bases left unmatched: 9. The V gene's germline CDR1 is SGHDN and CDR2 FVKESK. CDR3 length equals 16 residues.

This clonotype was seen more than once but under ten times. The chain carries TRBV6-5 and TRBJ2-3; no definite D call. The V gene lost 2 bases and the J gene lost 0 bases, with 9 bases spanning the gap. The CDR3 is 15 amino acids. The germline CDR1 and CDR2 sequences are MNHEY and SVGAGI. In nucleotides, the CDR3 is TGTGCCAGCAGTTACCAGTCGGCTAGCACAGATACGCAGTATTTT. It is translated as CASSYQSASTDTQYF.

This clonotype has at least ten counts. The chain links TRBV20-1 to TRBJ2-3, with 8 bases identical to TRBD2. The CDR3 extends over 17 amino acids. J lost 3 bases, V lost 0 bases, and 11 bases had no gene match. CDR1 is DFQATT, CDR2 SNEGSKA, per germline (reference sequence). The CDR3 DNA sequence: TGCAGTGCTAGAGATCCGGGGGGGAGAGCAGGGACAGATACGCAGTATTTT. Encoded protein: CSARDPGGRAGTDTQYF.

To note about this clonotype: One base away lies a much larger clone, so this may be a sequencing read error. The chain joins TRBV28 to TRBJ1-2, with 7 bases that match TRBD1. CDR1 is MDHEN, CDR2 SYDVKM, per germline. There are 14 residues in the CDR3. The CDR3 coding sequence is TGTGCCAACAGTGCGACAGGGCTTGACTATGGCTACACCTTC. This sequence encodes CANSATGLDYGYTF.

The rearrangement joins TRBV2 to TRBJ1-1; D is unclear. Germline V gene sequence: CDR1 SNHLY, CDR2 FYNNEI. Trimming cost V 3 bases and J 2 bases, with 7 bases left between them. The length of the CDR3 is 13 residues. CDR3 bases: TGTGCCAGCAGTGATGTCCAAAACACTGAAGCTTTCTTT. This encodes CASSDVQNTEAFF.

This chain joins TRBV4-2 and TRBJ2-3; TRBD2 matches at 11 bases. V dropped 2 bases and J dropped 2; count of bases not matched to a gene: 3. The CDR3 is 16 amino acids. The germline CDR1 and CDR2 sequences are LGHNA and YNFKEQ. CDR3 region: CASSQKTSGDTDTQYF. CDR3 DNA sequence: TGTGCCAGCAGCCAAAAGACTAGCGGGGACACAGATACGCAGTATTTT.

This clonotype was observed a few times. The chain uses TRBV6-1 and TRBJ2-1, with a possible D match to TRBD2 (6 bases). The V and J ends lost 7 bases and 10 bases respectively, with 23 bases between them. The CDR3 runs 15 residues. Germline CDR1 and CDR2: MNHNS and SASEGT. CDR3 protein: CASTLQVEGTREQFF. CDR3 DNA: TGTGCCAGCACACTGCAGGTGGAGGGCACAAGAGAGCAGTTCTTC.

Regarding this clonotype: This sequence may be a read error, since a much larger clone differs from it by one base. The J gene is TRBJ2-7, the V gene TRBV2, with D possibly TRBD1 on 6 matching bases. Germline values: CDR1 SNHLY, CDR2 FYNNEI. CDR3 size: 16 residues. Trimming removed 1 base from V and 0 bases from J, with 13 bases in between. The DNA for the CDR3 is TGTGCCAGCAGTGAAGAGGCAGGGGTGGGCTCCTACGAGCAGTACTTC. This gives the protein CASSEEAGVGSYEQYF.

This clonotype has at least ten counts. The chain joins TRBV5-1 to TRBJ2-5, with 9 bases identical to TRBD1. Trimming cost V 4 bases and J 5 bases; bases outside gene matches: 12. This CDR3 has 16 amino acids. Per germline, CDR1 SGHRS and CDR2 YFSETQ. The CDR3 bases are TGCGCCAGCAGCAGACAGGGGGACGCTAGGGGTGAGACCCAGTACTTC. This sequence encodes CASSRQGDARGETQYF.

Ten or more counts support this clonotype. The CDR3 spells CSVDEDRARETQYF. The CDR3 nucleotides are TGCAGCGTTGATGAAGACAGGGCCCGAGAGACCCAGTACTTC. The J gene is TRBJ2-5, the V gene TRBV29-1; 7 bases are a match to TRBD1. The CDR3 spans 14 residues. J lost 4 bases, V lost 3 bases, and 8 bases had no gene match. Looked up from germline, CDR1 is SQVTM and CDR2 is ANQGSEA.

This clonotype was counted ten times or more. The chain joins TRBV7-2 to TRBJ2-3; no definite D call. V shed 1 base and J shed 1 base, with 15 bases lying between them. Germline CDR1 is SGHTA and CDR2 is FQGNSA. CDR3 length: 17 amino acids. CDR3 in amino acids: CASSLVGMRIGTDTQYF. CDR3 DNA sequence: TGTGCCAGCAGCTTAGTAGGGATGCGGATAGGCACAGATACGCAGTATTTT.